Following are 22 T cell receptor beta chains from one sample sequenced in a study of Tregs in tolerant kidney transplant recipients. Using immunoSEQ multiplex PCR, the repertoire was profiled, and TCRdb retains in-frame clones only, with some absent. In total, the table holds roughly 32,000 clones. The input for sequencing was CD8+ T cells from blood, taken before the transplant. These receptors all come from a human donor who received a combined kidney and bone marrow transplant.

Partial CDR3 DNA: TGTGCCACAATGGGGGGAAGCTCCTACAATGAG. It specifies CATMGGSSYNE. The CDR3 in its entirety is CATMGGSSYNEQFF. The rearrangement links TRBV10-3 to TRBJ2-1; possible D gene TRBD2, 6 bases. The CDR3 is cut off 3 residues early in the read; its end comes from the germline J gene. With 10 bases removed from V and 0 bases from J, the gap between germline ends came to 13 bases. From germline, CDR1 is ENHRY and CDR2 SYGVKD. This CDR3 has 14 residues.

The CDR3 region is CASSLGGGSNTEAFF. The DNA read from the CDR3 is TGCGCCAGCAGCCTGGGGGGAGGGTCAAACACTGAA. The chain recombines TRBV4-1 with TRBJ1-1; weak D call: TRBD1 (5 bases). The read halts 3 residues ahead of the CDR3 end, with the missing end drawn from the germline J gene. There are 15 residues in the CDR3. Germline CDR1 MGHRA, CDR2 YSYEKL. The germline V and J ends were trimmed by 4 bases and 2 bases, with 14 bases remaining between them.

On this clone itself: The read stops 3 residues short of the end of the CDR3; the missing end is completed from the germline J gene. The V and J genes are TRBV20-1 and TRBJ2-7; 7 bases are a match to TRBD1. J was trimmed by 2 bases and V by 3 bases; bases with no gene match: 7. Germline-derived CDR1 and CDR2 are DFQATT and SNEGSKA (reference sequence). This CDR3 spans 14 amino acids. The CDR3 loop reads CSARGGQVAYEQYF. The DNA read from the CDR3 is TGCAGTGCTAGGGGTGGACAGGTAGCCTACGAG.

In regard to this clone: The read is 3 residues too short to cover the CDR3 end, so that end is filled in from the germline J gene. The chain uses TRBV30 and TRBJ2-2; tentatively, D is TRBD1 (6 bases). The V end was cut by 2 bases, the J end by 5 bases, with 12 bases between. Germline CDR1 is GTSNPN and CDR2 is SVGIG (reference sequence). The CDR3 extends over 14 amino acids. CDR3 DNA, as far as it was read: TGTGCCTGGAGTCCTGAAGGGGGAACCGGGGAG. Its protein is CAWSPEGGTGE. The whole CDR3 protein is CAWSPEGGTGELFF.

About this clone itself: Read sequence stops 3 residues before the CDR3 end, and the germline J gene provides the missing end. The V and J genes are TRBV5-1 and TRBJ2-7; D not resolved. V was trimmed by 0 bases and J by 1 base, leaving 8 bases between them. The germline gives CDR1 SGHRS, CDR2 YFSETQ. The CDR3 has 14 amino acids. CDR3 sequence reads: CASSLAGSSYEQYF. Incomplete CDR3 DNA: TGCGCCAGCAGCTTGGCTGGCAGTTCCTACGAG.

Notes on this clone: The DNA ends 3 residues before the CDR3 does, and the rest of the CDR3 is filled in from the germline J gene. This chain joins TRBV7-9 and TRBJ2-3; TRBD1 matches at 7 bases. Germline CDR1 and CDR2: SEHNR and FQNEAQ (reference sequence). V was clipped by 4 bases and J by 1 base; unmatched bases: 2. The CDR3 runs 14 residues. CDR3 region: CASSSQGGTDTQYF. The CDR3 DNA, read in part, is TGTGCCAGCAGCTCCCAGGGGGGCACAGATACG.

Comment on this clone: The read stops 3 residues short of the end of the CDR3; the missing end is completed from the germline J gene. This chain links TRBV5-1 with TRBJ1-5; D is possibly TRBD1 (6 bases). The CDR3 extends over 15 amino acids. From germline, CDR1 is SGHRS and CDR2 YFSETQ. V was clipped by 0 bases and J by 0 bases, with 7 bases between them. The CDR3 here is CASSLGTDSNQPQHF. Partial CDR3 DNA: TGCGCCAGCAGCTTGGGGACAGATAGCAATCAGCCC.

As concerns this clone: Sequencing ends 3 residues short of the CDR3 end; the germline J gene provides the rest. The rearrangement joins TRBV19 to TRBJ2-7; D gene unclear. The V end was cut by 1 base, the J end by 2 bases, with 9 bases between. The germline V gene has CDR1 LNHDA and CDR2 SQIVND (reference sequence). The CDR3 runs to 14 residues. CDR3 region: CASSIARNTYEQYF. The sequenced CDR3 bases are TGTGCCAGTAGTATAGCCAGGAATACCTACGAG.

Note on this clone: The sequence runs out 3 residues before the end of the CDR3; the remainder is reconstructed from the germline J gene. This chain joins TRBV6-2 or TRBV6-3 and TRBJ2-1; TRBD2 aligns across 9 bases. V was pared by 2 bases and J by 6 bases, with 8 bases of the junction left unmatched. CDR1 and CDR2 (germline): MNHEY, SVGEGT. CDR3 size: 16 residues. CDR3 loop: CASSYPYGLASNEQFF. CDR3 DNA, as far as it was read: TGTGCCAGCAGTTACCCATATGGACTAGCGAGCAATGAG.

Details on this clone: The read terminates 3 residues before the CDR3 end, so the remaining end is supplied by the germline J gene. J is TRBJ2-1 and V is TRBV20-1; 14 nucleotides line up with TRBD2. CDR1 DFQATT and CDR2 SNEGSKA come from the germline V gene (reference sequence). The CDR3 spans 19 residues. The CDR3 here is CRVRKIGTSGSDSYNEQFF. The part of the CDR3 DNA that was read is TGCAGAGTCCGAAAGATCGGGACTAGCGGGAGTGACTCCTACAATGAG.

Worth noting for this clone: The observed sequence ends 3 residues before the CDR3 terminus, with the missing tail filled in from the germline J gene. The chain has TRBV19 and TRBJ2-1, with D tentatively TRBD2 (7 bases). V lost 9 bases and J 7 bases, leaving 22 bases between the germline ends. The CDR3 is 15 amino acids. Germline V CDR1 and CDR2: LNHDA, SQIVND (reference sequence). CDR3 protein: CASQPWGGQGNEQFF. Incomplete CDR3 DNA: TGTGCCAGCCAACCATGGGGGGGGCAAGGAAATGAG.

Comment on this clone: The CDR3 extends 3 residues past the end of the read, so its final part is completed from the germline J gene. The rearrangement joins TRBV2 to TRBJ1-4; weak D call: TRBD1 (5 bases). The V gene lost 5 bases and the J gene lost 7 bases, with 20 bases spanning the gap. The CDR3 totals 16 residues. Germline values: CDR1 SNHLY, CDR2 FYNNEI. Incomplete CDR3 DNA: TGTGCCAGCAGTCCCCTCCAGGTCCCGGGGGGTGAAAAA. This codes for CASSPLQVPGGEK. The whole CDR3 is CASSPLQVPGGEKLFF.

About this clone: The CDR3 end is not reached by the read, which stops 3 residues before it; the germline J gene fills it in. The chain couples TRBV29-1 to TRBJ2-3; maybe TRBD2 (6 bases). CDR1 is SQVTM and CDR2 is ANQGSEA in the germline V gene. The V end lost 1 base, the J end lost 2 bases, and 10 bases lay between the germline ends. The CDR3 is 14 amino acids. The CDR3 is CSVEGGENTDTQYF. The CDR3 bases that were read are TGCAGCGTTGAAGGGGGGGAGAACACAGATACG.

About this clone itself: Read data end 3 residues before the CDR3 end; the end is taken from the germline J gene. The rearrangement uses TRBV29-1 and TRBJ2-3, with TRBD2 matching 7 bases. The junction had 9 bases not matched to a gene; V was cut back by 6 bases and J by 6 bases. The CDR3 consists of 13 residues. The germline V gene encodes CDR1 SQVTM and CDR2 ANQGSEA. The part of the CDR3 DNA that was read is TGCAGCGTCGGTGCGGGAGAAGATGATACG. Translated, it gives CSVGAGEDDT. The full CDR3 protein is CSVGAGEDDTQYF.

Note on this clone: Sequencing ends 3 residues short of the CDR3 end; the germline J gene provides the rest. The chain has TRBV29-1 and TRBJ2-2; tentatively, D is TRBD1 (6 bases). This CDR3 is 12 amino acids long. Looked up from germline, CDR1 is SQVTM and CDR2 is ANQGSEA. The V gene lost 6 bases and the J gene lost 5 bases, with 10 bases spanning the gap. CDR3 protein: CSVLTGTGELFF. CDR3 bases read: TGCAGCGTCCTTACAGGGACCGGGGAG.

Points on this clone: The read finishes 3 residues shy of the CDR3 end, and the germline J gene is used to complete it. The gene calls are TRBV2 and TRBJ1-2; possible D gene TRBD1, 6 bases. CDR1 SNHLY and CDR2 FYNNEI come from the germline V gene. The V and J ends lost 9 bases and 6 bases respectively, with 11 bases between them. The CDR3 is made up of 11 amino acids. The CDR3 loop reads CARQGPNGYTF. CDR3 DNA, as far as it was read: TGTGCCAGACAGGGACCCAATGGC.

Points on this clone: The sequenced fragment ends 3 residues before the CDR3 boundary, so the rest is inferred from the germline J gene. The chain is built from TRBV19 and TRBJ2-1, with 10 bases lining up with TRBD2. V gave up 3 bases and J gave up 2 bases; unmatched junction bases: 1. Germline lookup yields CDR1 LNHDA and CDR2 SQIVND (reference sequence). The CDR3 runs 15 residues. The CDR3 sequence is CASSMLAGAYNEQFF. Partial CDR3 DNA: TGTGCCAGTAGTATGCTAGCGGGGGCCTACAATGAG.

The CDR3 reads CSAPTGNYGYTF. Partial CDR3 DNA: TGCAGCGCTCCGACAGGGAACTATGGC. J is TRBJ1-2 and V is TRBV29-1, with TRBD1 matching over 7 bases. The missing CDR3 end, 3 residues past where the read stops, is filled in from the germline J gene. The CDR3 sequence is 12 residues long. CDR1 and CDR2 (germline): SQVTM, ANQGSEA. V lost 7 bases to trimming and J lost 2 bases; unmatched junction nucleotides: 4.

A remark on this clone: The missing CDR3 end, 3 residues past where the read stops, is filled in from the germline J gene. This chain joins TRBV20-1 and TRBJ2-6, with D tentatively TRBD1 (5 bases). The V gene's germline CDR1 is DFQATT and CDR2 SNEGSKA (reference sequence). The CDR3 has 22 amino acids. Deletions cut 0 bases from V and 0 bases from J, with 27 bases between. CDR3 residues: CSARDLAGILLGLSSGANVLTF. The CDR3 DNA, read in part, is TGCAGTGCTAGAGATCTTGCAGGGATTTTATTGGGTCTTAGCTCTGGGGCCAACGTC.

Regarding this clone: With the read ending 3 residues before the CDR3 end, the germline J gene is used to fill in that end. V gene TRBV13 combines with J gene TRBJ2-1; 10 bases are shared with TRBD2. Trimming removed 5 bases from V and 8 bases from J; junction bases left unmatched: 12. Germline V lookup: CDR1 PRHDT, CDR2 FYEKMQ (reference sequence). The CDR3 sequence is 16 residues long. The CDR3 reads CASSLRLAGVVDEQFF. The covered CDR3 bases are TGTGCCAGCAGCCTAAGACTAGCGGGCGTAGTTGATGAG. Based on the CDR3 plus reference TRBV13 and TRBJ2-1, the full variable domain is AAGVIQSPRHLIKEKRETATLKCYPIPRHDTVYWYQQGPGQDPQFLISFYEKMQSDKGSIPDRFSAQQFSDYHSELNMSSLELGDSALYFCASSLRLAGVVDEQFFGPGTRLTVL.

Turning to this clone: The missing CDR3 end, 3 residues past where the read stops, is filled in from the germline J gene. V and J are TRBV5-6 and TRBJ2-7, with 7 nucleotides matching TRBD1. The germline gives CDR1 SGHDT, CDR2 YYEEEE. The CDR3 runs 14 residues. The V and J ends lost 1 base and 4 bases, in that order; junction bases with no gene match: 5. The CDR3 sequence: CASSLTGADYEQYF. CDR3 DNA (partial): TGTGCCAGCAGCTTGACAGGGGCGGATTACGAG.

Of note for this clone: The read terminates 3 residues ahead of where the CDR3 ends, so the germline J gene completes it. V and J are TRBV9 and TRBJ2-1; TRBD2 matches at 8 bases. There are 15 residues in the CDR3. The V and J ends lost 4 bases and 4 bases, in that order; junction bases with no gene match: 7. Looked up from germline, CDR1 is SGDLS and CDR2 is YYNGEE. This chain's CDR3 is CASSLQAGAYNEQFF. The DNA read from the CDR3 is TGTGCCAGCAGCCTACAAGCGGGGGCATACAATGAG.